Here is one TCR beta chain with its context. Its specificity is not known. The 5'RACE method, run with constant-segment primers, produced TCR alpha and TCR beta cDNA libraries (carrying sample barcodes and UMIs). A single record per CDR3 protein comes from TCRdb applying MiXCR to the 5' RACE reads. The table records tens of thousands of distinct CDR3 sequences, about 23% of them present only once. These data are taken from a study of T-cell memory formation after mild COVID-19. Germline V lookup: CDR1 MNHEY, CDR2 SVGEGT. There are 11 residues in the CDR3. Trimming left V 7 bases short and J 7 bases short, with 10 bases between. Broader study findings: Pre-infection memory harbored some responding clones, suggesting cross-reactive memory joined. Most CD4+ clones that shrank were in CM and EM, while CD8+ ones turned up in EMRA.

Input material: PBMCs or a T cell subset sorted from them (not recorded which). The gene calls are TRBV6-2 or TRBV6-3 and TRBJ1-1; D perhaps matches TRBD1 (6 bases). This TCR was recovered from a man between 18 and 29 years old who had mild COVID-19 (a few samples of this study predate the infection). Cell type and time point are not known. The CDR3 region has the DNA TGTGCCAGCACCCAGGGGATTGAAGCTTTCTTT. Protein product: CASTQGIEAFF.